The text below deals with one TCR beta chain. The sample comes from a study of CD8+ T cells in alopecia areata. CDR1 and CDR2 (germline): SGHRS, YFSETQ. CDR3 length: 16 amino acids. Trimming at V came to 4 bases and at J to 0 bases, leaving 6 bases not matched to a gene. RNA was isolated and reverse transcribed to cDNA, the sequencing template. Measured with immunoSEQ multiplex PCR; TCRdb has only the in-frame clones, and not every one. Of more than 110,000 clones listed, approximately 85% are singletons. The treatment here: oral pan-JAK inhibitor, 5-10 mg twice daily. This clonotype originated in a human donor with alopecia areata. The starting material was CD8+ T cells sorted from blood, obtained at week 4, from a patient treated with tofacitinib. The chain is built from TRBV5-1 and TRBJ1-1, with 10 bases aligning to TRBD1. CDR3 sequence (DNA): TGCGCCAGCAGCCCGTGGACAGGGGGTATGAACACTGAAGCTTTCTTT. This sequence encodes CASSPWTGGMNTEAFF. Looking up the rest from reference TRBV5-1 and TRBJ1-1 gives the full variable domain: KAGVTQTPRYLIKTRGQQVTLSCSPISGHRSVSWYQQTPGQGLQFLFEYFSETQRNKGNFPGRFSGRQFSNSRSEMNVSTLELGDSALYLCASSPWTGGMNTEAFFGQGTRLTVV.